Listed here are 31 T cell receptor beta chains from one sample, sequenced in a study of cytomegalovirus exposure and HLA in healthy donors. This table comes from immunoSEQ multiplex PCR, and its TCRdb copy is limited to in-frame clones, with some not included. The profile shows fewer than 400,000 clones, 70% to 90% of them singletons. Sequencing input: PBMCs. The source is a man between 25 and 39 years old in good health and CMV-seronegative.

This clone was counted a single time. The V call is TRBV18, the J call TRBJ2-7, with 8 bases that match TRBD1. CDR1 and CDR2 from the germline V gene are KGHSH and LQKENI. With V trimmed by 0 bases and J by 6 bases, 4 bases remained unmatched. The CDR3 sequence is 14 residues long. CDR3 sequence: CASSPPGQVSEQYF. DNA for the CDR3: TGTGCCAGCTCACCACCGGGACAGGTCTCCGAGCAGTACTTC.

The chain is built from TRBV11-2 and TRBJ2-7, with 8 bases fitting TRBD1. The CDR3 is made up of 15 amino acids. After removal of 5 bases from V and 3 bases from J, the junction contained 9 bases not matched to a gene. The germline CDR1 and CDR2 sequences are SGHAT and FQNNGV. CDR3 sequence: CASSPLWTGNYEQYF. The CDR3, as DNA: TGTGCCAGCAGCCCATTGTGGACAGGGAACTACGAGCAGTACTTC.

The chain is built from TRBV6-1 and TRBJ2-2; TRBD1 agrees at 7 bases. The CDR3 runs 14 residues. The V segment lost 8 bases and the J segment 5 bases; nucleotides outside the gene matches: 8. CDR1 is MNHNS and CDR2 is SASEGT in the germline V gene. The chain's CDR3 is CASADRTFTGELFF. The CDR3 region has the DNA TGTGCCAGCGCGGACAGGACATTTACCGGGGAGCTGTTTTTT.

In this sample, this clone turned up a few times. This CDR3 is CAIGNTRYGYTF. The CDR3 DNA reads as TGTGCCATCGGAAATACGCGGTATGGCTACACCTTC. The chain joins TRBV6-5 to TRBJ1-2; the D is unclear. There are 12 residues in the CDR3. Trimming took off 10 bases at V and 5 bases at J, with 14 bases between the two ends. Germline values: CDR1 MNHEY, CDR2 SVGAGI.

The chain carries TRBV19 and TRBJ1-1; 7 bases align to TRBD1. The CDR3 has 15 residues. The junction had 8 bases not matched to a gene; V was cut back by 3 bases and J by 4 bases. Germline V lookup: CDR1 LNHDA, CDR2 SQIVND (reference sequence). The CDR3 DNA follows: TGTGCCAGTAGTATCGCTACAGGGGTCGGCACTGAAGCTTTCTTT. Translated, it gives CASSIATGVGTEAFF.

CDR3: CALTSCLTGTDTQYF. The CDR3 DNA sequence: TGTGCCTTAACCTCGTGTTTGACTGGCACAGATACGCAGTATTTT. The J gene is TRBJ2-3, the V gene TRBV30; D is undetermined. The germline V and J ends were trimmed by 7 bases and 1 base, with 18 bases remaining between them. Germline V gene data show CDR1 as GTSNPN and CDR2 as SVGIG (reference sequence). This CDR3 is 15 amino acids long.

V usage is TRBV5-1 and J usage is TRBJ2-7, with 11 positions matching TRBD1. J gave up 2 bases and V 4 bases, and 8 bases lay outside the gene matches. The CDR3 consists of 16 residues. Germline CDR1 and CDR2: SGHRS and YFSETQ. The CDR3 sequence: CASSPAGTGGPYEQYF. CDR3 coding DNA: TGCGCCAGCAGCCCGGCCGGGACAGGGGGACCCTACGAGCAGTACTTC.

The V gene is TRBV6-1, the J gene TRBJ1-1; TRBD1 agrees at 10 bases. Unmatched junction bases numbered 5, after V lost 6 bases and J lost 4 bases. This CDR3 spans 14 amino acids. Germline V gene sequence: CDR1 MNHNS, CDR2 SASEGT. The CDR3 reads CASSLGQGPTEAFF. CDR3 sequence (DNA): TGTGCCAGCAGCCTGGGACAGGGGCCCACTGAAGCTTTCTTT.

This clone was recorded once. This chain uses TRBV19 with TRBJ1-2; D unclear. The length of the CDR3 is 16 residues. Germline V gene sequence: CDR1 LNHDA, CDR2 SQIVND (reference sequence). V was cut by 1 base and J by 2 bases, with 14 bases left in between. The CDR3 coding sequence is TGTGCCAGTAGTATAGGCGTTCCGGGTTCCAACTATGGCTACACCTTC. Translation gives CASSIGVPGSNYGYTF.

In its sample, this clone was seen a few times. This sequence joins TRBV5-6 and TRBJ2-1; 7 bases fit TRBD2. The CDR3 totals 16 residues. The trim removed 1 base at V and 0 bases at J, leaving 4 bases unmatched. The V gene's germline CDR1 is SGHDT and CDR2 YYEEEE. This CDR3 is CASSLIWGGSYNEQFF. In nucleotides, the CDR3 is TGTGCCAGCAGCTTGATTTGGGGGGGCTCCTACAATGAGCAGTTCTTC.

The genes are TRBV6-1 and TRBJ2-1, with D perhaps TRBD1 (6 bases). CDR1 is MNHNS and CDR2 is SASEGT in the germline V gene. The CDR3 is 14 amino acids. CDR3 protein: CACRTQGLDNEQFF. CDR3 DNA: TGTGCGTGCCGAACACAGGGATTGGACAATGAGCAGTTCTTC.

The chain uses TRBV2 and TRBJ2-1; 8 nucleotides align to TRBD1. V gave up 7 bases and J gave up 4 bases; unmatched junction bases: 3. Germline assignment: CDR1 SNHLY and CDR2 FYNNEI. The CDR3 spans 13 residues. CDR3 loop: CASTGTGYNEQFF. The DNA for the CDR3 is TGTGCCAGCACTGGGACAGGATACAATGAGCAGTTCTTC.

The rearrangement joins TRBV7-9 to TRBJ2-1; D remains ambiguous. CDR3 length equals 12 residues. Trimming stripped 3 bases from V and 4 bases from J, with 4 bases between. Germline assignment: CDR1 SEHNR and CDR2 FQNEAQ (reference sequence). This CDR3 reads CASSFLYNEQFF. The DNA for the CDR3 is TGTGCCAGCAGCTTCTTATACAATGAGCAGTTCTTC.

The rearrangement joins TRBV4-3 to TRBJ2-1; D might be TRBD2 (7 bases). The CDR3 length is 18 residues. From germline, CDR1 is LGHNA and CDR2 YSLEER. V was clipped by 0 bases and J by 2 bases, with 17 bases between them. The CDR3 coding sequence is TGCGCCAGCAGCCAAGACCTCGTTGGGCGGGGGCCCTACAATGAGCAGTTCTTC. Protein sequence: CASSQDLVGRGPYNEQFF.

V and J are TRBV10-3 and TRBJ2-3, with 8 bases fitting TRBD2. V lost 3 bases and J lost 1; bases outside the gene matches: 9. CDR1 is ENHRY, CDR2 SYGVKD, per germline. The CDR3 extends over 17 amino acids. The CDR3 sequence: CAISDRGGRSGTDTQYF. The CDR3 nucleotides read TGTGCCATCAGTGATCGGGGGGGCCGGTCTGGCACAGATACGCAGTATTTT.

This clone was counted between two and nine times. The J gene is TRBJ2-2, the V gene TRBV15, with D possibly TRBD2 on 5 matching bases. The CDR3 runs 16 residues. The germline CDR1 and CDR2 sequences are LNHNV and YYDKDF (reference sequence). V lost 0 bases and J 4 bases, leaving 12 bases between the germline ends. CDR3 in DNA: TGTGCCACCAGCAGAGATCTAATGGGGAGCACCGGGGAGCTGTTTTTT. It specifies CATSRDLMGSTGELFF.

This clone was seen a single time. The chain joins TRBV4-1 to TRBJ1-5; D may be TRBD1 (5 bases). Trimming removed 6 bases from V and 2 bases from J, with 11 bases in between. The V gene's germline CDR1 is MGHRA and CDR2 YSYEKL. The CDR3 covers 14 residues. The CDR3 bases are TGCGCCAGCAGTCGTCCGGGGGGCAATCAGCCCCAGCATTTT. This sequence encodes CASSRPGGNQPQHF.

The chain combines TRBV15 with TRBJ2-7; D unclear. Germline V gene data show CDR1 as LNHNV and CDR2 as YYDKDF (reference sequence). The CDR3 is made up of 15 amino acids. V shed 0 bases and J shed 0 bases, with 9 bases lying between them. The CDR3: CATSRDSPSSYEQYF. DNA of the CDR3: TGTGCCACCAGCAGAGATTCACCGAGCTCCTACGAGCAGTACTTC.

The chain joins TRBV7-9 to TRBJ2-2, with D perhaps TRBD1 (5 bases). Germline V gene data show CDR1 as SEHNR and CDR2 as FQNEAQ (reference sequence). This CDR3 region has 18 residues. V lost 5 bases and J 5 bases, leaving 24 bases between the germline ends. For the CDR3, the DNA is TGTGCCAGCAGCCCAAAGGGTTTTGGCAGGGAAAGGACCGGGGAGCTGTTTTTT. Residues: CASSPKGFGRERTGELFF. Full variable domain (remainder filled in from reference TRBV7-9 and TRBJ2-2): DTGVSQNPRHKITKRGQNVTFRCDPISEHNRLYWYRQTLGQGPEFLTYFQNEAQLEKSRLLSDRFSAERPKGSFSTLEIQRTEQGDSAMYLCASSPKGFGRERTGELFFGEGSRLTVL.

The V gene is TRBV12-5, the J gene TRBJ1-1; D gene ambiguous. Trimming left V 3 bases short and J 4 bases short, with 12 bases between. Per the germline V gene, CDR1 is LGHNT and CDR2 is FRNRAP. The CDR3 has 14 residues. CDR3 DNA sequence: TGTGCTAGTGGTTTCGGAGCTCGGGGCACTGAAGCTTTCTTT. It encodes CASGFGARGTEAFF. The complete variable domain, with remaining parts taken from reference TRBV12-5 and TRBJ1-1, reads DARVTQTPRHKVTEMGQEVTMRCQPILGHNTVFWYRQTMMQGLELLAYFRNRAPLDDSGMPKDRFSAEMPDATLATLKIQPSEPRDSAVYFCASGFGARGTEAFFGQGTRLTVV.

The V gene is TRBV5-4, the J gene TRBJ1-5; no reliable D call. The CDR3 is 14 residues long. Germline CDR1 and CDR2: SGHNT and YYREEE (reference sequence). V dropped 0 bases and J dropped 4 bases, with 8 bases sitting between them. The DNA for the CDR3 is TGTGCCAGCAGCTTGGCCGGGATTAATCAGCCCCAGCATTTT. Translating it yields CASSLAGINQPQHF.

This clone was found a few times. The CDR3 loop is CASSELSGSTKPLHF. The CDR3, as DNA: TGTGCCAGCAGTGAACTCAGTGGTTCAACGAAACCCCTCCACTTT. V gene TRBV6-1 combines with J gene TRBJ1-6, with D uncertain. The CDR3 is made up of 15 amino acids. In germline, CDR1 is MNHNS, CDR2 SASEGT. Trimming removed 2 bases from V and 12 bases from J, with 17 bases in between.

The chain employs TRBV6-5 and TRBJ1-3; 7 bases are shared with TRBD1. J gave up 2 bases and V 2 bases, and 6 bases lay outside the gene matches. Germline CDR1 and CDR2: MNHEY and SVGAGI. CDR3 length: 16 amino acids. DNA for the CDR3: TGTGCCAGCAGTTACGGTACAGGGGCCACTGGAAACACCATATATTTT. Its protein product is CASSYGTGATGNTIYF.

The rearrangement uses TRBV6-1 and TRBJ1-2; 9 bases map to TRBD1. Germline V gene sequence: CDR1 MNHNS, CDR2 SASEGT. This CDR3 region has 13 residues. The ends lost 6 bases at V and 2 bases at J; junction bases unmatched: 1. Here the CDR3 reads CASRGTGNYGYTF. Here the CDR3 DNA reads TGTGCCAGCAGGGGGACAGGGAACTATGGCTACACCTTC.

The chain carries TRBV18 and TRBJ2-3; 7 bases line up with TRBD1. The germline V gene encodes CDR1 KGHSH and CDR2 LQKENI. There are 15 residues in the CDR3. J was trimmed by 0 bases and V by 5 bases; bases with no gene match: 5. This CDR3 reads CASSSRQGSTDTQYF. CDR3 in DNA: TGTGCCAGCTCATCCCGACAGGGTAGCACAGATACGCAGTATTTT.

The genes are TRBV5-6 and TRBJ1-5; D is unresolved. Trimming took off 4 bases at V and 0 bases at J, with 5 bases between the two ends. This CDR3 is 13 amino acids long. The germline CDR1 and CDR2 sequences are SGHDT and YYEEEE. The CDR3 is CASSLNSNQPQHF. The CDR3 coding sequence is TGTGCCAGCAGCCTTAATAGCAATCAGCCCCAGCATTTT.

The chain recombines TRBV5-6 with TRBJ1-2; 7 bases agree with TRBD1. V was pared by 5 bases and J by 2 bases, with 15 bases of the junction left unmatched. Germline CDR1 reads SGHDT; CDR2 reads YYEEEE. This CDR3 is 17 amino acids long. CDR3 amino acids: CASRPFGRTGPNYGYTF. In DNA form, the CDR3 reads TGTGCCAGCAGACCCTTCGGGCGGACAGGTCCCAACTATGGCTACACCTTC.

The chain joins TRBV30 to TRBJ2-7; D unresolved. The V gene lost 0 bases and the J gene lost 6 bases, with 12 bases spanning the gap. The CDR3 extends over 13 amino acids. Germline V CDR1 and CDR2: GTSNPN, SVGIG (reference sequence). CDR3 sequence reads: CAWSVSRVREQYF. In nucleotides, the CDR3 is TGTGCCTGGAGTGTAAGCCGGGTCCGCGAGCAGTACTTC.

CDR3: CALGGGGNTEAFF. Here the CDR3 DNA reads TGTGCCTTAGGGGGAGGGGGTAACACTGAAGCTTTCTTT. J is TRBJ1-1 and V is TRBV6-1; maybe TRBD1 (6 bases). The CDR3 totals 13 residues. V gave up 11 bases and J gave up 2 bases, with 15 bases separating them. Germline loops: CDR1 MNHNS, CDR2 SASEGT.

CDR3 sequence (DNA): TGCGCCAGCAGCTCACAAGGCGGGCGGGAGACCCAGTACTTC. It yields the protein CASSSQGGRETQYF. This sequence joins TRBV5-1 and TRBJ2-5; a possible D gene is TRBD2 (5 bases). The germline V gene has CDR1 SGHRS and CDR2 YFSETQ. The CDR3 runs 14 residues. V dropped 3 bases and J dropped 5 bases, with 14 bases sitting between them.

A word on this clone: A much larger clone sits a single nucleotide away, making a read error possible. This sequence joins TRBV7-6 and TRBJ2-1; no firm D call. Trimming cost V 2 bases and J 7 bases, with 6 bases left between them. Germline loops: CDR1 SGHVS, CDR2 FNYEAQ. This CDR3 contains 12 residues. In DNA, the CDR3 is TGTGCCAGCAGCTTAACCGGGAATGAGCAGTTCTTC. It yields the protein CASSLTGNEQFF.